One sample yielded the 25 T cell receptor beta chains listed below, sequenced in a study of blood T cell repertoires in COVID-19. Clones were sequenced by immunoSEQ multiplex PCR, and TCRdb holds only the in-frame ones, with some missing. The sample comprises 240,000 or so clones, nearly 90% of which are singletons, and 0.7% to 0.85% rests with the top ten. What was sequenced was peripheral blood. The receptors come from a woman aged 25 to 39 with acute or convalescent COVID-19.

V usage is TRBV15 and J usage is TRBJ1-1; a possible D gene is TRBD1 (6 bases). V was cut by 4 bases and J by 5 bases, with 17 bases left in between. The CDR3 has 15 residues. The V gene's germline CDR1 is LNHNV and CDR2 YYDKDF (reference sequence). This CDR3 is CATSTIPGVWTEAFF. CDR3 nucleotide sequence: TGTGCCACCAGCACCATACCAGGGGTTTGGACTGAAGCTTTCTTT.

The V gene is TRBV2, the J gene TRBJ1-6, with 8 bases aligning to TRBD1. V was clipped by 5 bases and J by 7 bases; unmatched bases: 4. There are 14 residues in the CDR3. The germline CDR1 and CDR2 sequences are SNHLY and FYNNEI. CDR3 loop: CASSRDRTNSPLHF. The CDR3 DNA sequence: TGTGCCAGCAGTCGGGACAGGACGAATTCACCCCTCCACTTT.

The chain links TRBV4-3 to TRBJ2-1; 10 bases align to TRBD2. Germline CDR1 reads LGHNA; CDR2 reads YSLEER. V lost 3 bases and J lost 8; bases outside the gene matches: 4. The CDR3 runs 14 residues. The CDR3 DNA sequence: TGCGCCAGCAGCCAGGGAGGACTAGCGGATGAGCAGTTCTTC. Protein: CASSQGGLADEQFF.

The rearrangement uses TRBV6-2 or TRBV6-3 and TRBJ1-3; no clear D gene. In germline, CDR1 is MNHEY, CDR2 SVGEGT. The CDR3 sequence is 15 residues long. The ends were cut back, 3 bases at V and 0 bases at J, with 9 bases in the middle. DNA for the CDR3: TGTGCCAGCAGTTATAGCAGCCGCTCTGGAAACACCATATATTTT. The encoded protein is CASSYSSRSGNTIYF.

The chain joins TRBV7-9 to TRBJ2-7; unclear D gene. Germline CDR1 and CDR2: SEHNR and FQNEAQ (reference sequence). This CDR3 is 11 amino acids long. V was trimmed by 5 bases and J by 3 bases, leaving 5 bases between them. CDR3 amino acids: CASSPSYEQYF. CDR3 bases: TGTGCCAGCAGCCCCAGCTACGAGCAGTACTTC. Complete variable domain (other parts from reference TRBV7-9 and TRBJ2-7): DTGVSQNPRHKITKRGQNVTFRCDPISEHNRLYWYRQTLGQGPEFLTYFQNEAQLEKSRLLSDRFSAERPKGSFSTLEIQRTEQGDSAMYLCASSPSYEQYFGPGTRLTVT.

The chain employs TRBV19 and TRBJ2-7; a weak D match, TRBD2 (5 bases). In germline, CDR1 is LNHDA, CDR2 SQIVND (reference sequence). Trimming stripped 3 bases from V and 4 bases from J, with 16 bases between. The CDR3 has 15 residues. As DNA, the CDR3 is TGTGCCAGTAGTATCGGTACCGGAGGATTATACGAGCAGTACTTC. Translated, it gives CASSIGTGGLYEQYF.

CDR3 in DNA: TGTGCCACCAGGAGTTTAAACTCCTACAATGAGCAGTTCTTC. This gives the protein CATRSLNSYNEQFF. This chain links TRBV24-1 with TRBJ2-1; D not resolved. V was cut by 7 bases and J by 0 bases, with 9 bases left in between. The CDR3 has 14 residues. Looked up from germline, CDR1 is KGHDR and CDR2 is SFDVKD.

V gene TRBV6-6 combines with J gene TRBJ1-1, with D unresolved. Germline V gene sequence: CDR1 MNHNY, CDR2 SVGAGI (reference sequence). Between the trimmed V and J ends, which lost 6 bases and 4 bases, there was a span of 21 bases. This CDR3 comprises 16 residues. As DNA, the CDR3 is TGTGCCAGCAGCTCCCCGGGGTCCACCCGGCGCACTGAAGCTTTCTTT. Protein sequence: CASSSPGSTRRTEAFF.

This clone was counted once. This chain uses TRBV3-1 (or the pseudogene TRBV3-2) with TRBJ2-1; 8 bases line up with TRBD2. The CDR3 totals 15 residues. Germline V gene data show CDR1 as LGHDT and CDR2 as YNNKEL (reference sequence). V lost 1 base, J lost 4 bases, and 3 bases stayed unmatched. The CDR3 spells CASSQGASGYNEQFF. The CDR3 DNA reads as TGTGCCAGCAGCCAAGGGGCTAGCGGGTACAATGAGCAGTTCTTC.

The chain has TRBV3-1 (or the pseudogene TRBV3-2) and TRBJ2-7; no clear D. V was pared by 0 bases and J by 3 bases, with 9 bases between. CDR3 length equals 14 residues. The germline V gene has CDR1 LGHDT and CDR2 YNNKEL (reference sequence). The CDR3 loop reads CASSQDGLNYEQYF. The CDR3 nucleotides read TGTGCCAGCAGCCAAGATGGCTTAAACTACGAGCAGTACTTC.

The genes are TRBV11-2 and TRBJ2-1, with TRBD1 matching 7 bases. Germline-derived CDR1 and CDR2 are SGHAT and FQNNGV. V lost 4 bases and J lost 1; bases outside the gene matches: 4. This CDR3 comprises 15 residues. CDR3 nucleotide sequence: TGTGCCAGCAGCTCAATCAGGGGGTCCTACAATGAGCAGTTCTTC. The encoded protein is CASSSIRGSYNEQFF.

The genes are TRBV30 and TRBJ1-1; D call uncertain. The ends were cut back, 2 bases at V and 1 base at J, with 5 bases in the middle. The CDR3 extends over 12 amino acids. Germline V gene data show CDR1 as GTSNPN and CDR2 as SVGIG (reference sequence). The CDR3 spells CAWSWRNTEAFF. The CDR3 coding sequence is TGTGCCTGGAGTTGGAGGAACACTGAAGCTTTCTTT.

This clone appeared a single time. The sample holds other DNA sequences that translate to the same CDR3. The chain employs TRBV24-1 and TRBJ2-3; no definite D call. Germline V lookup: CDR1 KGHDR, CDR2 SFDVKD. V was trimmed by 5 bases and J by 6 bases, leaving 5 bases between them. This CDR3 has 11 amino acids. CDR3 in amino acids: CATSAADTQYF. CDR3 nucleotide sequence: TGTGCCACCAGTGCAGCGGATACGCAGTATTTT.

V usage is TRBV25-1 and J usage is TRBJ2-7, with TRBD1 identical over 9 bases. Germline V gene lookup returns CDR1 MGHDK and CDR2 SYGVNS. After removal of 11 bases from V and 6 bases from J, the junction contained 14 bases not matched to a gene. The CDR3 runs 14 residues. The DNA of the CDR3 is TGTGCCTCACTCGGCGGACAGGGGCCCCTCGAGCAGTACTTC. It yields the protein CASLGGQGPLEQYF.

This chain uses TRBV4-1 with TRBJ1-5; weak D call: TRBD1 (6 bases). The CDR3 consists of 16 residues. CDR1 is MGHRA and CDR2 is YSYEKL in the germline V gene. V gave up 0 bases and J gave up 4 bases, with 13 bases separating them. This CDR3 reads CASSQEGGHLNQPQHF. CDR3 nucleotides: TGCGCCAGCAGCCAAGAAGGGGGACACCTTAATCAGCCCCAGCATTTT.

The table lists this clone with a count of one. The chain combines TRBV19 with TRBJ2-5, with D possibly matching TRBD2 (5 bases). The CDR3 has 16 amino acids. CDR1 is LNHDA and CDR2 is SQIVND in the germline V gene (reference sequence). The V end was cut by 3 bases, the J end by 5 bases, with 19 bases between. The CDR3 here is CASSIGPARSGETQYF. In DNA form, the CDR3 reads TGTGCCAGTAGTATCGGGCCCGCCCGGTCGGGGGAGACCCAGTACTTC.

The gene calls are TRBV7-2 and TRBJ2-3; the D is unclear. V shed 5 bases and J shed 4 bases, with 13 bases lying between them. This CDR3 is 14 amino acids long. The germline CDR1 and CDR2 sequences are SGHTA and FQGNSA. This chain's CDR3 is CASSPPPGADTQYF. As DNA, the CDR3 is TGTGCCAGCAGCCCGCCCCCGGGTGCAGATACGCAGTATTTT.

This chain connects TRBV11-2 to TRBJ2-7; D might be TRBD1 (5 bases). Trimming stripped 1 base from V and 7 bases from J, with 17 bases between. Germline assignment: CDR1 SGHAT and CDR2 FQNNGV. The CDR3 is 15 amino acids. The DNA for the CDR3 is TGTGCCAGCAGCTTAGTTTTGGGGCCCGGGCGGGAGCAGTACTTC. This translates into CASSLVLGPGREQYF.

This rearrangement joins TRBV7-2 to TRBJ2-1, with 9 bases matching TRBD2. Germline-derived CDR1 and CDR2 are SGHTA and FQGNSA. Losses at the gene ends were 3 bases for V and 8 bases for J; bases not matched to a gene: 5. The CDR3 spans 14 residues. The CDR3, as DNA: TGTGCCAGCAGCTTGAGCGGGAGGAGCTATGAGCAGTTCTTC. The encoded protein is CASSLSGRSYEQFF.

The rearrangement uses TRBV4-3 and TRBJ2-7, with 10 nucleotides matching TRBD2. Unmatched junction bases numbered 6, after V lost 4 bases and J lost 0 bases. Looked up from germline, CDR1 is LGHNA and CDR2 is YSLEER. There are 16 residues in the CDR3. The CDR3 loop reads CASSPEPSGSSYEQYF. The CDR3 bases are TGCGCCAGCAGCCCAGAACCTAGCGGGAGCTCCTACGAGCAGTACTTC.

The rearrangement joins TRBV6-4 to TRBJ1-5; D not certain. V was shortened by 3 bases and J by 6 bases, with 9 bases between the two germline ends. The CDR3 runs to 13 residues. Germline assignment: CDR1 MRHNA and CDR2 SNTAGT. The CDR3 DNA is TGTGCCAGCAGTGAACAGTTAGGTCAGCCCCAGCATTTT. It codes for CASSEQLGQPQHF.

The rearrangement links TRBV7-8 to TRBJ1-6; D not certain. In germline, CDR1 is SGHVS, CDR2 FQNEAQ. This CDR3 contains 17 residues. Trimming left V 6 bases short and J 0 bases short, with 15 bases between. CDR3 sequence (DNA): TGTGCCAGCAGTTCGGAGCCCAAGAGCTCCTATAATTCACCCCTCCACTTT. This sequence encodes CASSSEPKSSYNSPLHF.

The count of this clone is one. V is TRBV7-9 and J is TRBJ2-6; D is unresolved. In germline, CDR1 is SEHNR, CDR2 FQNEAQ (reference sequence). V was cut by 5 bases and J by 4 bases, with 6 bases left in between. The CDR3 loop spans 13 amino acids. The CDR3 DNA reads TGTGCCAGCAGCACTTCAGGGGCCAACGTCCTGACTTTC. This gives the protein CASSTSGANVLTF.

The V gene is TRBV5-6, the J gene TRBJ2-3, with 8 bases aligning to TRBD2. The V segment lost 0 bases and the J segment 2 bases; nucleotides outside the gene matches: 8. The CDR3 is made up of 17 amino acids. Germline assignment: CDR1 SGHDT and CDR2 YYEEEE. CDR3 residues: CASSLDPGLADTDTQYF. CDR3 nucleotides: TGTGCCAGCAGCTTGGATCCCGGACTAGCAGACACAGATACGCAGTATTTT.

Of note for this clone: Other DNA sequences of this sample code for an identical CDR3. This sequence joins TRBV18 and TRBJ2-5, with 7 bases matching TRBD2. Germline CDR1 is KGHSH and CDR2 is LQKENI. Trimming took 3 bases from V and 4 from J; bases not matched to a gene: 5. This CDR3 spans 14 amino acids. The CDR3 DNA is TGTGCCAGCTCACCTCGGGCTAGCGGAGAGACCCAGTACTTC. Residues: CASSPRASGETQYF.